The T cell receptor (beta chain) under discussion was sequenced for a study of T cell responses to AZD1222 COVID-19 vaccine. Notes on the study in general: Donors were chiefly white British, with a greater number of females, and clonal diversity was perhaps underestimated. Elevations in Spike-specific TCR breadth and depth followed administration of two AZD1222 doses. Vaccine-related CD4 TCRs covered spike, predominating at 160-218 and 743-854.

The repertoire was sequenced with immunoSEQ multiplex PCR; TCRdb's copy has only in-frame clones and lacks some. The sample lists 200,000 to 250,000 clones, approximately 94% occurring once. The CDR3 totals 14 residues. Germline V gives CDR1 MNHEY, CDR2 SVGAGI. V gave up 4 bases and J gave up 7 bases, with 14 bases separating them. In this sample, this clone turned up once. The antigen is undetermined. This receptor was identified in an adult who received the MenACWY meningococcal vaccine as a control. This chain links TRBV6-5 with TRBJ2-1, with a tentative D call TRBD1 (6 bases). Sequencing used peripheral blood, obtained 28 days after the second dose of the MenACWY control vaccine. This chain's CDR3 is CASSLRDMMNEQFF. As DNA, the CDR3 is TGTGCCAGCAGTTTAAGGGACATGATGAATGAGCAGTTCTTC.